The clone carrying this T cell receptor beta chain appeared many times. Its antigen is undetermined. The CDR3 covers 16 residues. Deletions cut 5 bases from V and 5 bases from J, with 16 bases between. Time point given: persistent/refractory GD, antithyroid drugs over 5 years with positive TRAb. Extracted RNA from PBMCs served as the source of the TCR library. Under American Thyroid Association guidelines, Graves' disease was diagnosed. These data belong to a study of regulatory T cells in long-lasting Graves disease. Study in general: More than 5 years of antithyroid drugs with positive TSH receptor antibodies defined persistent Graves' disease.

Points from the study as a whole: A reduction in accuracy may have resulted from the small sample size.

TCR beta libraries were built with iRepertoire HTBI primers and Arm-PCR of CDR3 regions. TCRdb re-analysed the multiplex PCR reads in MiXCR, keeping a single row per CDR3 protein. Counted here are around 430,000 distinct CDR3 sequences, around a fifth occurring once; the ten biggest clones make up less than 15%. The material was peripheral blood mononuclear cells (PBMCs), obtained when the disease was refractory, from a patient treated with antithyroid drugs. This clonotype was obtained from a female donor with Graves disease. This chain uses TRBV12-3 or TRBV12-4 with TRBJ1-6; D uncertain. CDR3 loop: CASSLLGIGNNSPLHF. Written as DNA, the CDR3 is TGTGCCAGCAGTCTTTTAGGGATAGGGAATAATTCACCCCTCCACTTT.